This TCR beta chain was retrieved from a study of blood T cell repertoires in COVID-19. Study summary: PBMCs, B-cell-depleted T cells, or T cells provided the cDNA or gDNA that made up the material.

In its sample, this clone was seen once. Original handling: By means of reference gene primer amplification, nucleated cell counts were estimated. Data came from immunoSEQ multiplex PCR; TCRdb stores just in-frame clones and leaves some out. The V and J calls and clone size are taken from that table; D and trimming were inferred from the DNA. The sample carries 300,000 to 350,000 clones, 90% recorded once. This CDR3 comprises 17 residues. Germline V CDR1 and CDR2: SGHAT, FQNNGV. V shed 6 bases and J shed 0 bases, with 20 bases lying between them. Exposed enrollees had met someone with a PCR-confirmed or clinician-diagnosed COVID-19 case at some point within the 2 weeks before study entry.

The chain combines TRBV11-2 with TRBJ1-1; a possible D gene is TRBD1 (6 bases). The source material was PBMCs or T cells enriched from blood (not recorded which). This clonotype originated in a woman younger than 45 who had been exposed to COVID-19. DNA of the CDR3: TGTGCCAGCAGTCTACCGCGGGGGCCCTTAATGAACACTGAAGCTTTCTTT. Translation: CASSLPRGPLMNTEAFF.